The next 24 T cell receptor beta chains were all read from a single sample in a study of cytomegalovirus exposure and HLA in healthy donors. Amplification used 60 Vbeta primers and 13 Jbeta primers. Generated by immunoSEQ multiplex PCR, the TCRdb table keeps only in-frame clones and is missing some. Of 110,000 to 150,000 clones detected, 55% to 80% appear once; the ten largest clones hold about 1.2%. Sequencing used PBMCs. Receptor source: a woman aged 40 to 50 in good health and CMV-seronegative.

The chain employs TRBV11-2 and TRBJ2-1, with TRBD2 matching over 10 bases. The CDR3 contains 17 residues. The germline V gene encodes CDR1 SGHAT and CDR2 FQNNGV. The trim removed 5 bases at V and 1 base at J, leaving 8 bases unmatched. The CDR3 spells CASSTPSGGWSYNEQFF. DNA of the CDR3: TGTGCCAGCAGCACCCCTAGCGGGGGCTGGTCCTACAATGAGCAGTTCTTC.

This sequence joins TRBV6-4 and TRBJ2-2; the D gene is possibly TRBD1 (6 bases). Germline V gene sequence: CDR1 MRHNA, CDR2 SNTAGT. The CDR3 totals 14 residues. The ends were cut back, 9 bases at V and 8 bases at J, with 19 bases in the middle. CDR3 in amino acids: CASKDSVRTGELFF. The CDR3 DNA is TGTGCCAGTAAGGACAGCGTCCGTACAGGGGAGCTGTTTTTT.

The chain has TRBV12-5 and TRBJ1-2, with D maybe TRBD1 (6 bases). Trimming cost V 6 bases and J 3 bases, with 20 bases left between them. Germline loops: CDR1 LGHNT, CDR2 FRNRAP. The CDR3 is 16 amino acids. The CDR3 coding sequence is TGTGCTAGTGGCCGGGAGGGGGTCCAGGTTGACTATGGCTACACCTTC. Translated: CASGREGVQVDYGYTF.

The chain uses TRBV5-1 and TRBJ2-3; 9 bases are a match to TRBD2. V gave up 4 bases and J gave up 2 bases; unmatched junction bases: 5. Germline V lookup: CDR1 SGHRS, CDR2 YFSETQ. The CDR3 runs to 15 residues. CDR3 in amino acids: CASSISGGNTDTQYF. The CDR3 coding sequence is TGCGCCAGCAGCATAAGCGGGGGGAACACAGATACGCAGTATTTT.

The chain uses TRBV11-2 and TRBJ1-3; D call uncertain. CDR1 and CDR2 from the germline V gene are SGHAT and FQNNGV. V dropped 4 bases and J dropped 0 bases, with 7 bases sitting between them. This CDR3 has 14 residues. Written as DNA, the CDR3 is TGTGCCAGCAGCTCCTCGTCCTCTGGAAACACCATATATTTT. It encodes CASSSSSSGNTIYF.

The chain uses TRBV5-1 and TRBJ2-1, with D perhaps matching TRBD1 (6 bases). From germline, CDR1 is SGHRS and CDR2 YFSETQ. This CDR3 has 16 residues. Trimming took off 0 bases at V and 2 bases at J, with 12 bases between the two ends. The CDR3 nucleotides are TGCGCCAGCAGCTTGGCCCCAGGGGAGACCTACAATGAGCAGTTCTTC. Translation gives CASSLAPGETYNEQFF.

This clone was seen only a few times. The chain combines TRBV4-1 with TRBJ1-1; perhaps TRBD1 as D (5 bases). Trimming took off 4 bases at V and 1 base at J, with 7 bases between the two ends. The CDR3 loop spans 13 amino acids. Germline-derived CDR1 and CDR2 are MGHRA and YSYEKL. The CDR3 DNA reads TGCGCCAGCAGCCCCACAGGGAACACTGAAGCTTTCTTT. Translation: CASSPTGNTEAFF.

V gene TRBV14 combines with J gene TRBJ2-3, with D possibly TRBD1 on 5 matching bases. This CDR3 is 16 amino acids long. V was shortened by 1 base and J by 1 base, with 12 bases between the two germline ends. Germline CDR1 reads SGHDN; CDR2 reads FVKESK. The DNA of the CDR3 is TGTGCCAGCAGCCAAGGGGGTCAGGGTGGCACAGATACGCAGTATTTT. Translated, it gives CASSQGGQGGTDTQYF.

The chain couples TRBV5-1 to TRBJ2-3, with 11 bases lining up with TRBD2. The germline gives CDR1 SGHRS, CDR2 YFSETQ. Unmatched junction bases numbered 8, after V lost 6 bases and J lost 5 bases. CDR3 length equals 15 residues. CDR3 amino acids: CASTSVAGGIDTQYF. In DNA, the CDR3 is TGCGCCAGCACCTCGGTAGCGGGGGGGATAGATACGCAGTATTTT.

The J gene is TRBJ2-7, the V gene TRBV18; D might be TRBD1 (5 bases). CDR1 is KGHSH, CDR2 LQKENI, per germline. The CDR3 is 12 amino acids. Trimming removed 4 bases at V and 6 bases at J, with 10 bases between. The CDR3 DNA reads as TGTGCCAGCTCACTTCAGGGTTTCGAGCAGTACTTC. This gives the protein CASSLQGFEQYF. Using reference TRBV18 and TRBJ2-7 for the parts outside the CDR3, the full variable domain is NAGVMQNPRHLVRRRGQEARLRCSPMKGHSHVYWYRQLPEEGLKFMVYLQKENIIDESGMPKERFSAEFPKEGPSILRIQQVVRGDSAAYFCASSLQGFEQYFGPGTRLTVT.

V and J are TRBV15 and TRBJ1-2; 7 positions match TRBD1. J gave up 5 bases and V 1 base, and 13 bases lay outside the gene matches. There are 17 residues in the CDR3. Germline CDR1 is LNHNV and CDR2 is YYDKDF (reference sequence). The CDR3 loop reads CATSRVRPTGNFYGYTF. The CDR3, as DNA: TGTGCCACCAGCAGAGTACGTCCGACAGGGAACTTTTATGGCTACACCTTC.

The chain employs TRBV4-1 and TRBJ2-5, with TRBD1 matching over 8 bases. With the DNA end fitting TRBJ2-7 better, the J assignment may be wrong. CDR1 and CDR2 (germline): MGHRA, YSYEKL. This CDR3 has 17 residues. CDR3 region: CASSPSPGGQGPYEQYF. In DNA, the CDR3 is TGCGCCAGCAGCCCCTCGCCTGGAGGACAGGGCCCCTACGAGCAGTACTTC.

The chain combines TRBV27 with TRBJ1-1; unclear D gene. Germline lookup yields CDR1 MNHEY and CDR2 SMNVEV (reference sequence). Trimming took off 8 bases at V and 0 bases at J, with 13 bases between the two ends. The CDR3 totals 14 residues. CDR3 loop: CASGGDQMNTEAFF. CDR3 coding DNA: TGTGCCAGCGGAGGAGATCAAATGAACACTGAAGCTTTCTTT.

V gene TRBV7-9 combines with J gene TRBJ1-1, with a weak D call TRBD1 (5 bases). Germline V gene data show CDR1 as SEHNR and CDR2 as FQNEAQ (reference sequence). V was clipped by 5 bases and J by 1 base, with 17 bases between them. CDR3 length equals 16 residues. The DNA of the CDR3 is TGTGCCAGCAGCACCACGATAAATACAGGGAACACTGAAGCTTTCTTT. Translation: CASSTTINTGNTEAFF.

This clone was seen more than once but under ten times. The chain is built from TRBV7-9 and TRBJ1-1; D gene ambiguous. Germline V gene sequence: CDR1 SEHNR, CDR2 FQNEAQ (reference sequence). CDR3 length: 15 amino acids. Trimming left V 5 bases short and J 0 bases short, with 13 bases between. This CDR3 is CASSPGGRVNTEAFF. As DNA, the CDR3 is TGTGCCAGCAGCCCTGGAGGGAGGGTGAACACTGAAGCTTTCTTT.

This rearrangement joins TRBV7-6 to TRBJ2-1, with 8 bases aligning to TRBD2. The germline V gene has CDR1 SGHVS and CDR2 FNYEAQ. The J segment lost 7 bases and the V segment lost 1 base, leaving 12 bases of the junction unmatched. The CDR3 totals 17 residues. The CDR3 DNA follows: TGTGCCAGCAGCTTAGAGGGGACGGGGGGGCTTGGGAATGAGCAGTTCTTC. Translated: CASSLEGTGGLGNEQFF.

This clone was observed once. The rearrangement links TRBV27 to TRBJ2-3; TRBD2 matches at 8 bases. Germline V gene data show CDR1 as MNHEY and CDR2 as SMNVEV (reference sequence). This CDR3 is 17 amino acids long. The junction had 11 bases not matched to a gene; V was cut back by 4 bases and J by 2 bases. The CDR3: CASSSYGGATTTDTQYF. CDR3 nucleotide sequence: TGTGCCAGCAGTTCCTACGGGGGGGCAACGACCACAGATACGCAGTATTTT.

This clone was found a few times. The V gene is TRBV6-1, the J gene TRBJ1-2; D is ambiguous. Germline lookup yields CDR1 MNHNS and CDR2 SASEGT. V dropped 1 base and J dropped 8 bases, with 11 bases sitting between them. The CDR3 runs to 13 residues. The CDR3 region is CASSEGLRLGYTF. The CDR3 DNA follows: TGTGCCAGCAGTGAAGGACTTCGGCTAGGCTACACCTTC.

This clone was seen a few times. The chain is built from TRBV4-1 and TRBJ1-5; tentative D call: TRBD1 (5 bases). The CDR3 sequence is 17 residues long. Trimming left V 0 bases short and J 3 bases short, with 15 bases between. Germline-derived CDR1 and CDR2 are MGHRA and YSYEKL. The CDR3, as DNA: TGCGCCAGCAGCCAAGAAGGGGTAGGCAGACTCAATCAGCCCCAGCATTTT. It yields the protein CASSQEGVGRLNQPQHF.

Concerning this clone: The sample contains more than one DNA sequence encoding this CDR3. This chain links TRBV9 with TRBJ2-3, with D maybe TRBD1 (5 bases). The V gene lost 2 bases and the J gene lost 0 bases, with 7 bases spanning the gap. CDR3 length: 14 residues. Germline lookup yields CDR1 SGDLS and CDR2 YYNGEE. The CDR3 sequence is CASSVDSSTDTQYF. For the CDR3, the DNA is TGTGCCAGCAGCGTTGACAGTAGCACAGATACGCAGTATTTT.

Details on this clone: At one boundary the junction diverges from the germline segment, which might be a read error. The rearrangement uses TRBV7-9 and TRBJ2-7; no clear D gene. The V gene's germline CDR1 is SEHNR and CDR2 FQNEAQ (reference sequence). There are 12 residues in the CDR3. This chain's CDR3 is CSSSLLFYEQYF. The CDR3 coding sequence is TGTTCCAGCAGCTTACTTTTCTACGAGCAGTACTTC.

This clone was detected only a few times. For the CDR3, the DNA is TGTGCCAGCTCCCGGGGGGTGGAAGCTTTCTTT. It translates to CASSRGVEAFF. The V gene is TRBV2, the J gene TRBJ1-1, with D tentatively TRBD1 (5 bases). The CDR3 covers 11 residues. V was shortened by 8 bases and J by 8 bases, with 12 bases between the two germline ends. From germline, CDR1 is SNHLY and CDR2 FYNNEI. Combining the CDR3 with reference TRBV2 and TRBJ1-1 gives the whole variable domain EPEVTQTPSHQVTQMGQEVILRCVPISNHLYFYWYRQILGQKVEFLVSFYNNEISEKSEIFDDQFSVERPDGSNFTLKIRSTKLEDSAMYFCASSRGVEAFFGQGTRLTVV.

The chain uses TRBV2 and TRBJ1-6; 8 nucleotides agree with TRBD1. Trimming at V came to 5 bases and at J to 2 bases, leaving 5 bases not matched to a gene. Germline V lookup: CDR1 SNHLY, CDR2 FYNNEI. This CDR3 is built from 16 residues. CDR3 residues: CASSSQGAAYNSPLHF. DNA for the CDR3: TGTGCCAGCAGTTCTCAGGGGGCCGCCTATAATTCACCCCTCCACTTT.

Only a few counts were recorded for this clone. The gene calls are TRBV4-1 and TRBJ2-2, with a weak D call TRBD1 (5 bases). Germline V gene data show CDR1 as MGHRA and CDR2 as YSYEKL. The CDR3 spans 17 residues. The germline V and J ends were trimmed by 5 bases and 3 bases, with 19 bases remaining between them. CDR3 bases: TGCGCCAGCAGCGTAGAAGGGGAATTTAAAGACACCGGGGAGCTGTTTTTT. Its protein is CASSVEGEFKDTGELFF.